The 17 T cell receptor beta chains below were found in one sample sequenced in a study of blood T cell repertoires in COVID-19. The repertoire was sequenced with immunoSEQ multiplex PCR; TCRdb's copy has only in-frame clones and lacks some. In the table there are under 90,000 clones, around three quarters of which are singletons. Sequenced input: peripheral blood. These receptors were taken from a man aged 45-65 years with active or convalescent COVID-19.

In its sample, this clone was seen a few times. The J gene is TRBJ1-2, the V gene TRBV12-3 or TRBV12-4; TRBD1 might be the D (5 bases). CDR3 size: 13 residues. V was pared by 6 bases and J by 4 bases, with 12 bases between. The CDR3 nucleotides read TGTGCCAGCAGAAGGGGCAATGGCTATGGCTACACCTTC. Encoded protein: CASRRGNGYGYTF.

The rearrangement uses TRBV5-1 and TRBJ2-7; D perhaps matches TRBD1 (5 bases). Trimming shortened V by 0 bases and J by 6 bases, and 7 bases separated the two germline ends. The germline CDR1 and CDR2 sequences are SGHRS and YFSETQ. This CDR3 is 12 amino acids long. The CDR3 DNA sequence: TGCGCCAGCAGCTTGGCAGGGTCCGAGCAGTACTTC. Protein sequence: CASSLAGSEQYF.

This clone has just a few counts. This chain links TRBV14 with TRBJ2-2, with D perhaps TRBD1 (6 bases). Germline CDR1 SGHDN, CDR2 FVKESK. V was cut by 7 bases and J by 4 bases, with 10 bases left in between. CDR3 length: 13 residues. The chain's CDR3 is CASTDRPTGELFF. The CDR3 coding sequence is TGTGCCAGCACAGACAGGCCCACCGGGGAGCTGTTTTTT.

The genes are TRBV19 and TRBJ1-1; D unclear. The CDR3 is 13 amino acids. Germline values: CDR1 LNHDA, CDR2 SQIVND (reference sequence). V was shortened by 3 bases and J by 0 bases, with 5 bases between the two germline ends. The CDR3 loop reads CASSISVNTEAFF. DNA for the CDR3: TGTGCCAGTAGTATCTCGGTGAACACTGAAGCTTTCTTT.

The chain joins TRBV7-2 to TRBJ2-2; 7 nucleotides match TRBD1. There are 15 residues in the CDR3. The V segment lost 4 bases and the J segment 4 bases; nucleotides outside the gene matches: 6. CDR1 and CDR2 (germline): SGHTA, FQGNSA. The CDR3 here is CASSSQGQITGELFF. CDR3 in DNA: TGTGCCAGCAGCTCCCAGGGACAGATCACCGGGGAGCTGTTTTTT.

The chain carries TRBV30 and TRBJ2-5; 9 bases align to TRBD1. The V gene's germline CDR1 is GTSNPN and CDR2 SVGIG (reference sequence). CDR3 length: 14 amino acids. J lost 5 bases, V lost 3 bases, and 7 bases had no gene match. The CDR3 region is CAWSANRGPETQYF. CDR3 nucleotides: TGTGCCTGGAGCGCGAACAGGGGGCCTGAGACCCAGTACTTC.

V gene TRBV11-3 combines with J gene TRBJ1-4; 8 nucleotides align to TRBD1. V trimming: 1 base; J trimming: 0 bases; junction bases outside the gene matches: 13. The CDR3 length is 20 residues. Germline loops: CDR1 SGHNT, CDR2 YENEEA. The CDR3 nucleotides are TGTGCCAGCAGCTTAGGACTAAGGACAGGGCGGTTGGCAACTAATGAAAAACTGTTTTTT. As protein: CASSLGLRTGRLATNEKLFF.

This chain joins TRBV5-4 and TRBJ1-1, with D maybe TRBD1 (6 bases). Germline CDR1 is SGHNT and CDR2 is YYREEE (reference sequence). The CDR3 totals 12 residues. The germline V and J ends were trimmed by 2 bases and 6 bases, with 8 bases remaining between them. CDR3: CASSFWTAEAFF. CDR3 nucleotide sequence: TGTGCCAGCAGCTTTTGGACAGCTGAAGCTTTCTTT.

This chain links TRBV12-3 or TRBV12-4 with TRBJ1-2; tentatively, D is TRBD1 (5 bases). Trimming pared 6 bases from V and 8 bases from J, leaving 16 bases between. CDR3 length: 13 residues. The CDR3 protein is CASSPREMGGYTF. The CDR3 bases are TGTGCCAGCAGCCCCAGGGAAATGGGGGGCTACACCTTC.

CDR3 DNA: TGCGCCAGCAGCCAAGATTTCAGGGCAGGTGGGACTGAAGCTTTCTTT. Encoded protein: CASSQDFRAGGTEAFF. This chain connects TRBV4-3 to TRBJ1-1; possibly TRBD1 for D (5 bases). The germline CDR1 and CDR2 sequences are LGHNA and YSLEER. V was shortened by 0 bases and J by 5 bases, with 16 bases between the two germline ends. This CDR3 region has 16 residues.

The V call is TRBV4-1, the J call TRBJ2-7; 8 positions match TRBD2. The trim removed 2 bases at V and 3 bases at J, leaving 6 bases unmatched. The CDR3 loop spans 15 amino acids. Germline V CDR1 and CDR2: MGHRA, YSYEKL. CDR3: CASSQTREGLYEQYF. The CDR3 DNA sequence: TGCGCCAGCAGCCAAACACGGGAGGGACTCTACGAGCAGTACTTC.

The chain joins TRBV7-9 to TRBJ2-3, with 14 nucleotides matching TRBD2. Germline CDR1 SEHNR, CDR2 FQNEAQ (reference sequence). This CDR3 has 15 residues. The junction had 1 base not matched to a gene; V was cut back by 3 bases and J by 5 bases. The CDR3 reads CASSFGTSGGDTQYF. CDR3 coding DNA: TGTGCCAGCAGCTTTGGGACTAGCGGGGGAGATACGCAGTATTTT. The variable domain in full, with the rest retrieved from reference TRBV7-9 and TRBJ2-3, is DTGVSQNPRHKITKRGQNVTFRCDPISEHNRLYWYRQTLGQGPEFLTYFQNEAQLEKSRLLSDRFSAERPKGSFSTLEIQRTEQGDSAMYLCASSFGTSGGDTQYFGPGTRLTVL.

The V gene is TRBV29-1, the J gene TRBJ1-6, with TRBD1 identical over 7 bases. CDR3 size: 15 residues. V was pared by 7 bases and J by 7 bases, with 13 bases of the junction left unmatched. CDR1 is SQVTM and CDR2 is ANQGSEA in the germline V gene. Written as DNA, the CDR3 is TGCAGCGCTTTAGGGGGCAGCCAGGCCAATTCACCCCTCCACTTT. Encoded protein: CSALGGSQANSPLHF.

This clone was observed a handful of times. V and J are TRBV10-1 and TRBJ1-5; unclear D gene. This CDR3 region has 15 residues. The germline V gene has CDR1 WNHNN and CDR2 SYGVQD (reference sequence). Trimming removed 11 bases from V and 1 base from J, with 18 bases in between. CDR3 coding DNA: TGCGCCCCCGCGGGAATGGGAGGGAGCAATCAGCCCCAGCATTTT. Translated: CAPAGMGGSNQPQHF.

The chain is built from TRBV7-2 and TRBJ1-2, with TRBD1 identical over 11 bases. V shed 5 bases, J shed 8 bases, and the junction held 7 bases outside the gene matches. This CDR3 comprises 14 residues. The germline CDR1 and CDR2 sequences are SGHTA and FQGNSA. CDR3 region: CASSRGQGARGYTF. For the CDR3, the DNA is TGTGCCAGCAGCAGAGGACAGGGGGCTCGGGGCTACACCTTC.

The V call is TRBV18, the J call TRBJ2-3; D is possibly TRBD1 (6 bases). Germline V gene sequence: CDR1 KGHSH, CDR2 LQKENI. This CDR3 spans 12 amino acids. Trimming took 6 bases from V and 5 from J, leaving 9 bases between them. The CDR3 nucleotides are TGTGCCAGCTCCATAGGGGGAGATACGCAGTATTTT. Its translation is CASSIGGDTQYF.

The chain links TRBV19 to TRBJ1-5, with 8 bases fitting TRBD1. Per the germline V gene, CDR1 is LNHDA and CDR2 is SQIVND (reference sequence). Germline trimming cut 7 bases from V and 5 bases from J; bases unmatched to any gene: 19. The CDR3 covers 18 residues. Written as DNA, the CDR3 is TGTGCCAGTAAGGACAGGGCGACACGGGCAACATGGGATCAGCCCCAGCATTTT. Protein product: CASKDRATRATWDQPQHF.